This T cell receptor (beta chain) was identified during a study of identical twins. Findings of the study overall: Researchers reported weaker excess twin sharing in beta out-of-frame sequences. Among monozygotic twins, out-of-frame TCR alpha sharing exceeded what models predicted.

This clonotype was seen a few times. The target antigen is unknown. TCRdb re-called the 5' RACE reads through MiXCR, storing one row per CDR3 protein. The sample yields some 790,000 distinct CDR3 sequences, roughly 18% seen once. This CDR3 has 13 residues. Germline V gene lookup returns CDR1 DFQATT and CDR2 SNEGSKA (reference sequence). Trimming cost V 3 bases and J 6 bases, with 15 bases left between them. The same sample was also studied in work on T cells expressing NK-cell markers. That work adds: Expanded clones of NKG2C+ T cells had an unclear HCMV specificity.

The rearrangement joins TRBV20-1 to TRBJ2-7; the D call may be TRBD1 or TRBD2 (5 bases each). Sequencing input: PBMCs. The receptor's source is a woman aged 18-29 years in good health. For the CDR3, the DNA is TGCAGTGCTAGTCCCGGGGCCGGACGCGAGCAGTACTTC. Encoded protein: CSASPGAGREQYF.